This T cell receptor beta chain was recorded in a study of shared clonotypes between healthy human individuals. Method: immunoSEQ multiplex PCR; TCRdb's copy keeps in-frame clones and lacks some. The sample yields millions of clones, over 85% seen once. The TCR was taken from a man between 18 and 29 years old in good health. Sequencing used naive CD4+ T cells sorted from blood. Subset defined: CD45RA+ positively selected.

CDR3 sequence: CASSFLAGLNTDTQYF. DNA of the CDR3: TGCGCCAGCAGCTTTTTAGCGGGGCTGAACACAGATACGCAGTATTTT. The J gene is TRBJ2-3, the V gene TRBV5-1, with 8 bases aligning to TRBD2. The germline CDR1 and CDR2 sequences are SGHRS and YFSETQ. V shed 2 bases and J 2 bases; nucleotides not matched to a gene: 7. CDR3 length: 16 residues.